This is a list of T cell receptor beta chains from one sample in a study of T cell repertoires in cytomegalovirus infection. TCRdb re-analysed the reads in MiXCR, keeping a single row per CDR3 protein. The sample consists of about 310,000 distinct CDR3 sequences, 25% of them appearing once. The antigens of these receptors remain unknown. This specimen was cultured PBMCs, taken from culture after CMV antigen stimulation. The source of these receptors is a human donor in good health (CMV status not recorded). Some clones in this sample may be carry-over from other donors' samples. CDR3s include the opening cysteine and the closing phenylalanine or tryptophan. D genes are given only for firm matches. Some rows mark clone size as missing; the rest say once, few, many or name a class of expanded clone.

D gene	clone size	J gene	V gene	CDR3 protein	CDR3 DNA
-	few	TRBJ2-3	TRBV7-9	CASSAHPDSPSTDTQYF	TGTGCCAGCAGCGCACACCCGGACAGCCCTAGCACAGATACGCAGTATTTT
-	many	TRBJ2-4	TRBV12-3/TRBV12-4	CASSSRRVIDRIRAKNIQYF	TGTGCCAGCAGTTCTCGCCGAGTAATAGACAGGATTAGGGCCAAAAACATTCAGTACTTC
-	-	TRBJ2-1	TRBV20-1	CSAGGQINEQFF	TGCAGTGCAGGAGGACAGATCAATGAGCAGTTCTTC
TRBD1	-	TRBJ1-6	TRBV28	CASSSMGTGGNSPLHF	TGTGCCAGCAGTTCTATGGGGACAGGGGGTAATTCACCCCTCCACTTT
TRBD1	few	TRBJ2-1	TRBV7-8	CASRVGQGANEQFF	TGTGCCAGCAGAGTGGGACAGGGGGCAAATGAGCAGTTCTTC
TRBD2	few	TRBJ2-1	TRBV24-1	CATSDTRLAGVVEQFF	TGTGCCACCAGTGATACAAGACTAGCGGGAGTAGTTGAGCAGTTCTTC
TRBD1	-	TRBJ1-5	TRBV29-1	CSVRGTGGDQPQHF	TGCAGCGTTCGCGGGACAGGGGGCGATCAGCCCCAGCATTTT
-	-	TRBJ2-3	TRBV7-2	CASSFRLEGADTQYF	TGTGCCAGCAGCTTTCGGCTAGAGGGCGCAGATACGCAGTATTTT
-	few	TRBJ2-3	TRBV6-1	CASKDRETGTDTQYF	TGTGCCAGCAAGGATAGGGAGACGGGCACAGATACGCAGTATTTT
-	many	TRBJ2-1	TRBV6-2/TRBV6-3	CASSYAGQRWGNEQFF	TGTGCCAGCAGTTACGCTGGGCAGAGATGGGGCAATGAGCAGTTCTTC
-	-	TRBJ2-7	TRBV20-1	CSASRGDFASEQYF	TGCAGTGCTTCCCGCGGGGACTTCGCATCCGAGCAGTACTTC
-	few	TRBJ1-1	TRBV7-8	CASSAHEAGENTEAFF	TGTGCCAGCAGCGCACACGAGGCAGGAGAAAACACTGAAGCTTTCTTT
-	-	TRBJ2-1	TRBV7-2	CASSAGLNWYNEQFF	TGTGCCAGCAGCGCGGGACTCAACTGGTACAATGAGCAGTTCTTC
TRBD2	few	TRBJ2-7	TRBV10-3	CAISEPSGRVSEQYF	TGTGCCATCAGTGAGCCTAGCGGGAGGGTATCCGAGCAGTACTTC
-	-	TRBJ1-1	TRBV6-6	CASSGGAGQFEAFF	TGTGCCAGCAGTGGCGGGGCGGGGCAGTTTGAAGCTTTCTTT
TRBD1	few	TRBJ2-1	TRBV19	CASSIGGTGGRAGGPEQFF	TGTGCCAGTAGTATAGGGGGGACAGGGGGCCGGGCGGGAGGCCCCGAGCAGTTCTTC
TRBD2	few	TRBJ2-7	TRBV28	CASSYRTSGRTYEQYF	TGTGCCAGCAGCTACCGCACTAGCGGGAGAACCTACGAGCAGTACTTC
-	-	TRBJ2-7	TRBV27	CASSFLGQNDYEQYF	TGTGCCAGCAGTTTTTTGGGTCAGAACGACTACGAGCAGTACTTC
TRBD1	-	TRBJ1-2	TRBV7-6	CASSTRTGEVSGHYGYTF	TGTGCCAGCAGCACAAGGACAGGGGAGGTCTCGGGGCACTATGGCTACACCTTC
-	many	TRBJ2-1	TRBV7-2	CASSLLPSHEQFF	TGTGCCAGCAGCTTACTTCCTAGTCATGAGCAGTTCTTC
TRBD2	-	TRBJ2-7	TRBV10-3	CATEETSGRGEQYF	TGTGCCACCGAAGAGACTAGCGGGAGAGGTGAGCAGTACTTC
TRBD1	many	TRBJ1-6	TRBV7-2	CASARNTGVYNSPLHF	TGTGCCAGCGCACGCAACACAGGGGTTTATAATTCACCCCTCCACTTT
TRBD2	-	TRBJ2-2	TRBV6-5	CASSYAVSSGDTGELFF	TGTGCCAGCAGTTACGCCGTGTCTAGCGGCGACACCGGGGAGCTGTTTTTT
-	-	TRBJ1-2	TRBV27	CASARTLSFTGYTF	TGTGCCTCCGCCAGGACTCTTTCCTTCACTGGCTACACCTTC
-	-	TRBJ1-5	TRBV6-2/TRBV6-3	CASSRGLRFDQPQHF	TGTGCCAGCAGTCGAGGACTTCGTTTCGATCAGCCCCAGCATTTT
-	-	TRBJ1-4	TRBV9	CASSAGLFNEKLFF	TGTGCCAGCAGCGCCGGACTCTTCAATGAAAAACTGTTTTTT
TRBD1	-	TRBJ1-1	TRBV7-2	CASSRALTDRGRSEAFF	TGTGCCAGCAGTCGCGCCCTAACCGACAGGGGTCGGTCTGAAGCTTTCTTT
-	many	TRBJ2-7	TRBV7-2	CASSSPNNEQYF	TGTGCCAGCAGTTCCCCAAATAACGAGCAGTACTTC
-	few	TRBJ2-7	TRBV7-9	CASSLKHQPPYEQYF	TGTGCCAGCAGCTTAAAACATCAACCCCCCTACGAGCAGTACTTC
-	few	TRBJ1-5	TRBV7-2	CASSLFSGQKSNQPQHF	TGTGCCAGCAGCTTATTCTCTGGACAGAAAAGCAATCAGCCCCAGCATTTT
-	-	TRBJ2-3	TRBV7-2	CASSLIWFSGGVGSDTQYF	TGTGCCAGCAGCTTAATATGGTTTAGTGGCGGGGTGGGCTCAGATACGCAGTATTTT
-	few	TRBJ2-1	TRBV5-1	CASSTQQGSGEQFF	TGCGCCAGCAGCACTCAACAGGGATCAGGTGAGCAGTTCTTC
TRBD1	-	TRBJ1-5	TRBV10-3	CAISGTDRGGQPQHF	TGTGCCATCAGTGGGACGGACAGGGGAGGTCAGCCCCAGCATTTT
-	-	TRBJ2-3	TRBV5-5	CASSFYSSSTDTQYF	TGTGCCAGCAGCTTCTATAGTTCTAGCACAGATACGCAGTATTTT
-	-	TRBJ1-5	TRBV19	CASKPLRGVDNQPQHF	TGTGCCAGTAAACCCCTACGCGGGGTTGACAATCAGCCCCAGCATTTT